This T cell receptor (beta chain) is from a study of monozygotic twins with inflammatory bowel disease. Concerning this clonotype itself: Antigen unknown.

The authors made each sample's cDNA in eight separate reactions. With around 15 and 9 cycles respectively, two nested PCRs were carried out on TCRalpha and TCRbeta cDNA. TCRdb reprocessed the 5' RACE reads and reports one entry per CDR3 protein, with no DNA. The listing contains fewer than 150,000 distinct CDR3 sequences. Overall study results and limits: Compared with healthy co-twins, IBD patients showed reduced TCRbeta repertoire diversity by inverse Simpson.

Blood samples, whole and unsorted for T cells, yielded the isolated total RNA. Looked up from germline, CDR1 is SGHDN and CDR2 is FVKESK. The CDR3 runs to 13 residues. This clonotype originated in a human donor with ulcerative colitis or Crohn's disease, or a healthy co-twin of an affected twin (not recorded which). The specimen was blood. The rearrangement links TRBV14 to TRBJ2-7; TCRdb's assignment of TRBD2 cannot be checked, as there is no DNA. Here the CDR3 reads CASSQGGYYEQYF.